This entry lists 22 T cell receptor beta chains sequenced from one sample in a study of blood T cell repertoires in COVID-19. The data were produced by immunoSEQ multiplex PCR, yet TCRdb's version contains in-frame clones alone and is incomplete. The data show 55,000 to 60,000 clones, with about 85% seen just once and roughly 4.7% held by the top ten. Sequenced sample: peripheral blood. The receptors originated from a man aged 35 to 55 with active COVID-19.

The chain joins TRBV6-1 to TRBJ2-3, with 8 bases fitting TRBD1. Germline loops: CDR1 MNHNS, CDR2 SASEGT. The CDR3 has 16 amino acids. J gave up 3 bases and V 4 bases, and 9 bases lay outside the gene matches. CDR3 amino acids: CASSGNRGVRTDTQYF. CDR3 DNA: TGTGCCAGCAGTGGAAACAGGGGGGTGAGGACAGATACGCAGTATTTT.

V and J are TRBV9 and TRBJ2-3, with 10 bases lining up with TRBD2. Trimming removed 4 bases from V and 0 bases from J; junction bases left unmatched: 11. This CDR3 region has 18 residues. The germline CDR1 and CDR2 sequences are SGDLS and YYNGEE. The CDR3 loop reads CASSIRPGTSDSTDTQYF. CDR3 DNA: TGTGCCAGCAGCATTCGCCCCGGGACTAGCGATAGCACAGATACGCAGTATTTT.

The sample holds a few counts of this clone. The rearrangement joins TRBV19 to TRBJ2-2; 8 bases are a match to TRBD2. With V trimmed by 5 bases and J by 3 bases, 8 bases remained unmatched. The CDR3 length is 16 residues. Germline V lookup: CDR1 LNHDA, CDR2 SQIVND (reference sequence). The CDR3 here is CASSPRGGPHTGELFF. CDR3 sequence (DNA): TGTGCCAGTAGTCCCCGCGGGGGGCCGCACACCGGGGAGCTGTTTTTT.

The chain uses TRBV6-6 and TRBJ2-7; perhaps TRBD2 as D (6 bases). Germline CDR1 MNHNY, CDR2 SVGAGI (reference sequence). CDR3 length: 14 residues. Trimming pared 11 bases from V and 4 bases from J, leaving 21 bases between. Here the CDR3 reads CAGAPGSSGYEQYF. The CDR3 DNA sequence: TGTGCCGGGGCCCCGGGATCCAGCGGGTACGAGCAGTACTTC.

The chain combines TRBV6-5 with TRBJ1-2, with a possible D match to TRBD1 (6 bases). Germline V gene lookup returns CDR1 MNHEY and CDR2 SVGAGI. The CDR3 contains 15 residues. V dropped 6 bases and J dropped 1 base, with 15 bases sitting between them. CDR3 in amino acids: CASSLYQDSNYGYTF. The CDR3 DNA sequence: TGTGCCAGCAGCCTCTACCAGGACAGTAACTATGGCTACACCTTC.

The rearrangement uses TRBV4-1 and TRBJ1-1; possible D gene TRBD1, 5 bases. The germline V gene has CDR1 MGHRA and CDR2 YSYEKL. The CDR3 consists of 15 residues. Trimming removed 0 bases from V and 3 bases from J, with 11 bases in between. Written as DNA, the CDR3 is TGCGCCAGCAGCCAAGAAGCCAGGGCTTACACTGAAGCTTTCTTT. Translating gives CASSQEARAYTEAFF.

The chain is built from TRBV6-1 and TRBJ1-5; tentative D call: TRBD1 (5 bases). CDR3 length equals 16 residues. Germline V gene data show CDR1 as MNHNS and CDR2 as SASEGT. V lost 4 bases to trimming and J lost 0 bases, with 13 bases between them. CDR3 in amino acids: CASSGNPQGSNQPQHF. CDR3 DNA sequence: TGTGCCAGCAGTGGAAATCCCCAGGGTAGCAATCAGCCCCAGCATTTT.

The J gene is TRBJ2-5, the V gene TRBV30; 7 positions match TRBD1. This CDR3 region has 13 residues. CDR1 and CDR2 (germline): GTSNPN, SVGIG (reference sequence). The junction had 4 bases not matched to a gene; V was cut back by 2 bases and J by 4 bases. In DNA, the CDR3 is TGTGCCTGGAGTAGACAGGGCACAGAGACCCAGTACTTC. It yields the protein CAWSRQGTETQYF.

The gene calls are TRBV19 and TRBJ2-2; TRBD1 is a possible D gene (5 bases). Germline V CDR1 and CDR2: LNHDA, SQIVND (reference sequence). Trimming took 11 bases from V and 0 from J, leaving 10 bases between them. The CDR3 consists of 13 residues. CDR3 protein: CAGETANTGELFF. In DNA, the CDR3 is TGTGCCGGAGAGACAGCGAACACCGGGGAGCTGTTTTTT.

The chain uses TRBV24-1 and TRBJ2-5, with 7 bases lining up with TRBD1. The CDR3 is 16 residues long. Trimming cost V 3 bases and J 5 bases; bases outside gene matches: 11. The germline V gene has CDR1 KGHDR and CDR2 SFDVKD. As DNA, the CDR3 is TGTGCCACCAGTGATGTAACAGGGGACCCGGGTGAGACCCAGTACTTC. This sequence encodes CATSDVTGDPGETQYF.

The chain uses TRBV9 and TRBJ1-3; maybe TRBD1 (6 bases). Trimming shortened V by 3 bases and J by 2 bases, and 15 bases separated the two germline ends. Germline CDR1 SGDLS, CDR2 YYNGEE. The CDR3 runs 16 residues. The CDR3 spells CASSARRGAPGNTIYF. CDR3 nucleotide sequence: TGTGCCAGCAGCGCACGGCGGGGGGCCCCTGGAAACACCATATATTTT.

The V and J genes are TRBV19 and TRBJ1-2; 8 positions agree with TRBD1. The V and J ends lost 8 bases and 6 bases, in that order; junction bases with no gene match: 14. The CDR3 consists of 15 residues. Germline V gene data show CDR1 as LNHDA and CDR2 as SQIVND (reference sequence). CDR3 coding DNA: TGTGCCAGTCGTACGTACCAACAGGGGGGCCATGGCTACACCTTC. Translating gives CASRTYQQGGHGYTF.

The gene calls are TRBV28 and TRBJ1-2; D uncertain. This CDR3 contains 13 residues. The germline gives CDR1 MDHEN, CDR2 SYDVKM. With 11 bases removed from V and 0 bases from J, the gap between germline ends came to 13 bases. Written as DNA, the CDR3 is TGTGCCGGAGGCAGTATGGCTAACTATGGCTACACCTTC. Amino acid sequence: CAGGSMANYGYTF.

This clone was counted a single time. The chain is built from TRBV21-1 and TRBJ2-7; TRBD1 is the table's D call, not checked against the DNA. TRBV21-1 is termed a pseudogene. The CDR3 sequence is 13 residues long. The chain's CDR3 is CASSAPRQYEQYF. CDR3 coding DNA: TGTGCCAGCAGCGCCCCCCGCCAGTACGAGCAGTACTTC.

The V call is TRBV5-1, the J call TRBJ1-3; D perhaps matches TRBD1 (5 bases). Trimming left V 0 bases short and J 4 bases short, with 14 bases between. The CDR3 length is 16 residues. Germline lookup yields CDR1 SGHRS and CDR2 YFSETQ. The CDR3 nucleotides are TGCGCCAGCAGCTTGGCGGGTTCAGGGCCCGGAAACACCATATATTTT. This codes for CASSLAGSGPGNTIYF.

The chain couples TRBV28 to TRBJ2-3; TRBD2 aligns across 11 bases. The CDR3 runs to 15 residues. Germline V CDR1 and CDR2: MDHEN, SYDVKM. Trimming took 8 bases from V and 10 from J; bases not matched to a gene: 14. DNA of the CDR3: TGTGCCAGCGTACCGCGGGCTAGCGGGAGGAGGGCGCAGTATTTT. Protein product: CASVPRASGRRAQYF.

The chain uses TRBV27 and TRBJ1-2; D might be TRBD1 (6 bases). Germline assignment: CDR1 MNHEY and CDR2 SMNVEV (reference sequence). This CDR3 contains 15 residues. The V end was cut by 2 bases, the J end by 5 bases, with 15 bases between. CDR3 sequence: CASSLKTGSGYGYTF. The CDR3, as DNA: TGTGCCAGCAGTTTAAAAACAGGGTCCGGGTATGGCTACACCTTC.

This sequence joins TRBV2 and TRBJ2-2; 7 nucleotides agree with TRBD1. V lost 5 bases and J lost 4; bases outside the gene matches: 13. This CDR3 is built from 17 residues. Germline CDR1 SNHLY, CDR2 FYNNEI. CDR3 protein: CASSPRRQGVGTGELFF. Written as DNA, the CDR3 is TGTGCCAGCAGTCCCCGGAGGCAGGGGGTGGGCACCGGGGAGCTGTTTTTT.

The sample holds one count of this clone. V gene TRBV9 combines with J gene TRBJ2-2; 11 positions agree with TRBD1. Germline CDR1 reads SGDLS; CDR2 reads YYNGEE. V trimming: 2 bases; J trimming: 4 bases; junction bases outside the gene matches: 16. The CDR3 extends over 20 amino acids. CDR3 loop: CASSVTGTGGWSFPTGELFF. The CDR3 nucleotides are TGTGCCAGCAGCGTCACCGGGACAGGGGGTTGGTCGTTCCCCACCGGGGAGCTGTTTTTT.

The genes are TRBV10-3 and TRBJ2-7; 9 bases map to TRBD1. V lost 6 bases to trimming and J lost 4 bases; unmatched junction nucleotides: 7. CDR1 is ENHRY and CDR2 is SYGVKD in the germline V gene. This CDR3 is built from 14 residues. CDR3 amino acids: CAIRTGTGRYEQYF. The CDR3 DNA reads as TGTGCCATCAGAACCGGGACAGGGCGTTACGAGCAGTACTTC.

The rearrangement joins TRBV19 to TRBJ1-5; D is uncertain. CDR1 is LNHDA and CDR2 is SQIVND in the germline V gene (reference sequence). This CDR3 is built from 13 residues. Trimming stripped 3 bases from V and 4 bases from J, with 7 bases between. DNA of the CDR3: TGTGCCAGTAGTATTATGGAGAATCAGCCCCAGCATTTT. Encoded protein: CASSIMENQPQHF.

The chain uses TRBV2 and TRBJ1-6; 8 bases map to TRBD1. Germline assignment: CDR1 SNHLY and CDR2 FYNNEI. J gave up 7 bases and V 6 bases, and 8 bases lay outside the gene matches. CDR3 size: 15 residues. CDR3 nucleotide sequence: TGTGCCAGCAGGGGTGCCAGGGGGCAGAATTCACCCCTCCACTTT. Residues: CASRGARGQNSPLHF.